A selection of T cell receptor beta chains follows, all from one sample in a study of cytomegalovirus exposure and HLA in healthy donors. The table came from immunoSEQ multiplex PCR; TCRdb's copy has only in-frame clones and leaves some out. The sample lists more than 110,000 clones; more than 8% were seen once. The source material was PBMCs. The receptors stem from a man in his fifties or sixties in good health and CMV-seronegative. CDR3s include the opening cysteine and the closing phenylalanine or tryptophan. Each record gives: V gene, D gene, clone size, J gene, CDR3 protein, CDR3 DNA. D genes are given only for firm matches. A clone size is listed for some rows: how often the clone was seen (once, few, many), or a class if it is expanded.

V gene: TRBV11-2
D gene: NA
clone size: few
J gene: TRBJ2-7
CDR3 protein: CASSLAHYEQYF
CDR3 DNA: TGTGCCAGCAGCTTAGCCCACTACGAGCAGTACTTC

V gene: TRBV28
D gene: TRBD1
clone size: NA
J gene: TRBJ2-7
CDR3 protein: CASRSAGTGLYEQYF
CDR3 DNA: TGTGCCAGCAGGTCGGCCGGGACAGGGCTTTACGAGCAGTACTTC

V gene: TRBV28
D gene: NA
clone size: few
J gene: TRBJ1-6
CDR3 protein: CASSSQLTVRDSPLHF
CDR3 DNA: TGTGCCAGCAGTTCACAGTTGACAGTTCGTGATTCACCCCTCCACTTT

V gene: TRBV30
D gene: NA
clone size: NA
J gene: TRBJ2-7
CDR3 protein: CAFGAGVSLGEQYF
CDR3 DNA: TGTGCCTTTGGCGCAGGCGTCAGCCTTGGCGAGCAGTACTTC

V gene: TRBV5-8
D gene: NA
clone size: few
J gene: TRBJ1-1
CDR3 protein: CASSLATGKAEAFF
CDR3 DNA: TGTGCCAGCAGCTTGGCCACAGGGAAGGCTGAAGCTTTCTTT

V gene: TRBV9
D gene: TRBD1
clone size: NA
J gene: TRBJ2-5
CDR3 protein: CASGQEQETQYF
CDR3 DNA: TGTGCCAGCGGACAGGAACAAGAGACCCAGTACTTC

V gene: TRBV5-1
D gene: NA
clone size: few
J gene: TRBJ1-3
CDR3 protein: CASSSGRDGNTIYF
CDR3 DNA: TGCGCCAGCAGCTCGGGGAGGGATGGAAACACCATATATTTT

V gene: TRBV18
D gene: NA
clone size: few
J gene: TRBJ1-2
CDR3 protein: CASSLDAPGIHGYTF
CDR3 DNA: TGTGCCAGCTCACTAGATGCCCCCGGGATACATGGCTACACCTTC

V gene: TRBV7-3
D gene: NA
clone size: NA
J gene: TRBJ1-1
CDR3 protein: CASSLRVDTEAFF
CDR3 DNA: TGTGCCAGCAGCCTCAGGGTTGATACTGAAGCTTTCTTT

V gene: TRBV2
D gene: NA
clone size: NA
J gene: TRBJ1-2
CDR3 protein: CASSERGGGYTF
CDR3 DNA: TGTGCCAGCAGTGAACGGGGTGGTGGCTACACCTTC

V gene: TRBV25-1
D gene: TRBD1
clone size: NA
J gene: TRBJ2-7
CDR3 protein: CASSEYRTGDEQYF
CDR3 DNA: TGTGCCAGCAGTGAATATCGGACAGGAGACGAGCAGTACTTC

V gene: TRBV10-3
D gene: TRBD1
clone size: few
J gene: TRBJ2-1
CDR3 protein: CAISGTGWNNEQFF
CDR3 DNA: TGTGCCATCAGCGGGACAGGGTGGAACAATGAGCAGTTCTTC

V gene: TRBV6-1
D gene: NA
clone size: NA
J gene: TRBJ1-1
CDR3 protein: CASSGDNRGMNTEAFF
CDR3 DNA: TGTGCCAGCAGTGGCGATAACCGGGGGATGAACACTGAAGCTTTCTTT

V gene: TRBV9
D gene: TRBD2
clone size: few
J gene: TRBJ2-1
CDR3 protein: CASSVELAGQYNEQFF
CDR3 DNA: TGTGCCAGCAGCGTCGAACTAGCGGGCCAATACAATGAGCAGTTCTTC

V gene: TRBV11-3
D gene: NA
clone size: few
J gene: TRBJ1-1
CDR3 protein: CASSVGQSNTEAFF
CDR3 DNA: TGTGCCAGCAGTGTGGGGCAGTCCAACACTGAAGCTTTCTTT

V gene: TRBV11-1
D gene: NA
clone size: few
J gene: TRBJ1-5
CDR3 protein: CASSLGGSLDQPQHF
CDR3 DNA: TGTGCCAGCAGCTTAGGTGGGAGTCTCGATCAGCCCCAGCATTTT

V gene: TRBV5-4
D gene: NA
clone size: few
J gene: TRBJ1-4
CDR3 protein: CASSLDGSPKLFF
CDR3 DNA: TGTGCCAGCAGCTTGGATGGGAGCCCCAAACTGTTTTTT

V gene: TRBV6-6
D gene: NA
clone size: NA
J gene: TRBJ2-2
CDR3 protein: CASSYSTGELFF
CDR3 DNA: TGTGCCAGCAGTTACTCTACAGGGGAGCTGTTTTTT

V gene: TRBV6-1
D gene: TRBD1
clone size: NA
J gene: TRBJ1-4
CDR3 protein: CASSEGTVNEKLFF
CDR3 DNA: TGTGCCAGCAGCGAGGGGACAGTTAATGAAAAACTGTTTTTT

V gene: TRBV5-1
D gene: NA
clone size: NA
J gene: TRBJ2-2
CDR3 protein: CASSRETTGELFF
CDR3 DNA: TGCGCCAGCAGCAGGGAGACGACCGGGGAGCTGTTTTTT

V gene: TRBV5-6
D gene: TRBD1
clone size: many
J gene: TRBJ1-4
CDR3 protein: CASSAGTGYEKLFF
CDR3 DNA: TGTGCCAGCAGCGCCGGGACAGGGTATGAAAAACTGTTTTTT

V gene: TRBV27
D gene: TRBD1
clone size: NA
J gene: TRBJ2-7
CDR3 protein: CASRSAGGTYEQYF
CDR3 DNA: TGTGCCAGCAGATCTGCAGGGGGTACTTACGAGCAGTACTTC

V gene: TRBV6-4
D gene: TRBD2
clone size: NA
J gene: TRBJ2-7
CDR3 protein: CASSAAGGPSYEQYF
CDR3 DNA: TGTGCCAGCAGTGCCGCGGGAGGGCCCTCCTACGAGCAGTACTTC

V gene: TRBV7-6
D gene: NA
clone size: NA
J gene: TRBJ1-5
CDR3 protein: CASSLARGSNQPQHF
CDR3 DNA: TGTGCCAGCAGCTTAGCAAGGGGTAGCAATCAGCCCCAGCATTTT

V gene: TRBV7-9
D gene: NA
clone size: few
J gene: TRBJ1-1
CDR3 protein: CASSLKGDTEAFF
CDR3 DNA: TGTGCCAGCAGCTTAAAAGGGGACACTGAAGCTTTCTTT

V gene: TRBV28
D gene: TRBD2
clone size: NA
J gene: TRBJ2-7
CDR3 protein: CASSSTSGTYEQYF
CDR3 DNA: TGTGCCAGCAGTTCGACTAGCGGGACTTACGAGCAGTACTTC

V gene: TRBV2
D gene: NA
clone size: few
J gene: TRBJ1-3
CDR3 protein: CATGGQSSGNTIYF
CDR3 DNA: TGTGCCACGGGGGGGCAGTCCTCTGGAAACACCATATATTTT

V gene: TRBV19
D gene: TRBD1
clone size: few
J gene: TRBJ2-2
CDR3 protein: CASSPGQGGVDTGELFF
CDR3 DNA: TGTGCCAGTAGCCCCGGACAGGGGGGAGTCGACACCGGGGAGCTGTTTTTT

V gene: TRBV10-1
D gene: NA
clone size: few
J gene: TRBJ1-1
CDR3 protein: CASSERKWGEGAFF
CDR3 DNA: TGCGCCAGCAGTGAGAGGAAGTGGGGAGAAGGAGCTTTCTTT

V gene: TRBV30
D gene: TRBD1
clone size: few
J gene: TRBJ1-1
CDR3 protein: CARTGGRNTEAFF
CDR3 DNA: TGTGCCCGAACAGGGGGTCGAAACACTGAAGCTTTCTTT

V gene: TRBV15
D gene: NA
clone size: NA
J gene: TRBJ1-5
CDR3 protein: CATSRELVGGPQHF
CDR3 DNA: TGTGCCACCAGCAGGGAGTTAGTCGGTGGGCCCCAGCATTTT

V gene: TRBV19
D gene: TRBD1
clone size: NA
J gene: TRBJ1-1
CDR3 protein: CASSRLGQGIGVNTEAFF
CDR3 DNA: TGTGCCAGTAGTAGATTGGGACAGGGGATCGGTGTTAACACTGAAGCTTTCTTT

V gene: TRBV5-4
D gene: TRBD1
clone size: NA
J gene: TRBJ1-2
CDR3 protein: CASSRGQANYGYTF
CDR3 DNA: TGTGCCAGCAGTAGAGGACAGGCAAACTATGGCTACACCTTC

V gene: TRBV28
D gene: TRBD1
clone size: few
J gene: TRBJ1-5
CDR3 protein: CASNAGTGYQPQHF
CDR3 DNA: TGTGCCAGCAACGCCGGGACAGGTTACCAGCCCCAGCATTTT

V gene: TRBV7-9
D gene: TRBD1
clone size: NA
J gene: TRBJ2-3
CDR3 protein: CASSLTGGADTQYF
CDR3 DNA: TGTGCCAGCAGCTTGACAGGGGGGGCAGATACGCAGTATTTT

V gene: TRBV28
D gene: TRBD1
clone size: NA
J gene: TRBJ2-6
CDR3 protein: CASSLLGQGVNGANVLTF
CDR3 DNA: TGTGCCAGCAGTTTATTGGGACAGGGGGTGAATGGGGCCAACGTCCTGACTTTC

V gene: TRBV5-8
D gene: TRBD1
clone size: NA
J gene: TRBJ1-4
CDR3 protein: CASSLALTGYTNEKLFF
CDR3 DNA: TGTGCCAGCAGCTTGGCCTTGACAGGGTACACTAATGAAAAACTGTTTTTT

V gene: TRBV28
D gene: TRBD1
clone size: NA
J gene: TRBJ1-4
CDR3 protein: CASSLWDRGSAKLFF
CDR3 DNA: TGTGCCAGCAGTTTATGGGACAGGGGGTCTGCAAAACTGTTTTTT

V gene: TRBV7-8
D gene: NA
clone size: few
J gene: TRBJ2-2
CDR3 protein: CASSLAIRTGNTGELFF
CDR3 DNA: TGTGCCAGCAGCTTAGCTATCAGGACTGGGAACACCGGGGAGCTGTTTTTT